This T cell receptor (beta chain) was retrieved from a study of T cells after yellow fever vaccination. Study-level results: Reappearance after the booster was observed for most primary-vaccination clones (about 96% CD4, roughly 88% CD8). The secondary T-cell response peaked on day 5, not day 15, but was weaker.

Germline CDR1 is DFQATT and CDR2 is SNEGSKA (reference sequence). CDR3 length equals 15 residues. V gave up 6 bases and J gave up 2 bases, with 18 bases separating them. This clonotype was found a few times. Its antigen remains unidentified. TCRdb re-derived calls from the 5' RACE reads in MiXCR, one entry per CDR3 protein. The data contain a few hundred thousand distinct CDR3 sequences, under 15% of them singletons. This TCR derives from a man aged 30-40 years who received the YFV17D yellow fever vaccine. The material sequenced was CD4+ T cells sorted from PBMCs, taken 45 days after the yellow fever booster vaccination. V gene TRBV20-1 combines with J gene TRBJ2-3; D is possibly TRBD2 (5 bases). The DNA for the CDR3 is TGCAGTGCATTGATGCCCACAGCGGACACAGATACGCAGTATTTT. Its translation: CSALMPTADTDTQYF.